The T cell receptor beta chain under discussion was sequenced for a study of cytomegalovirus exposure and HLA in healthy donors. The primer mix had 60 Vbeta and 13 Jbeta primers. Assay used: immunoSEQ multiplex PCR; TCRdb lists only in-frame clones, some missing. The table includes fewer than 250,000 clones, around 80% detected once. There are 17 residues in the CDR3. V lost 4 bases, J lost 3 bases, and 9 bases stayed unmatched. Germline CDR1 reads MNHNS; CDR2 reads SASEGT. Overall study findings and caveats: The study flagged roughly 160 TCR beta chains as cytomegalovirus-associated.

A word on this clone: Its antigen remains unknown.

V is TRBV6-1 and J is TRBJ2-2; the match to TRBD1 covers 9 bases. The receptor was isolated from a man aged 40-49 years in good health and CMV-seropositive. Material: PBMCs. The DNA for the CDR3 is TGTGCCAGCAGTGCAAACCGGGACAGGGTTTACACCGGGGAGCTGTTTTTT. Its translation: CASSANRDRVYTGELFF.